The present TCR beta chain was sequenced within a study of blood T cell repertoires in COVID-19. V shed 7 bases and J shed 9 bases, with 19 bases lying between them. Germline V gives CDR1 LGHDT, CDR2 YNNKEL (reference sequence). The CDR3 runs 14 residues. In the source study's methods: Amplifying reference gene primers gave estimates of nucleated cell counts. Here immunoSEQ multiplex PCR was the method, and the copy in TCRdb shows in-frame clones only, minus some. That table gives V, J and clone size, and the DNA gave D and trimming. Here the sample spans around 450,000 clones, 87% being singletons. Recovered Cohort 3 donors showed two negative PCRs, clearance, or symptom resolution.

The sample taken for sequencing was PBMCs or T cells enriched from blood (not recorded which). The chain combines TRBV3-1 (or the pseudogene TRBV3-2) with TRBJ1-5; possible D gene TRBD1, 5 bases. The sequence was collected from a woman aged 18-35 years who had recovered from COVID-19. CDR3 protein: CASTESRDSSPQHF. The DNA for the CDR3 is TGTGCCAGCACTGAGTCCAGGGATTCATCGCCCCAGCATTTT.